The rows below give T cell receptor beta chains drawn from one sample of a study of CD8 T cells in Susac syndrome. TCRdb reprocessed the immunoSEQ multiplex PCR reads via MiXCR and lists one record per CDR3 protein. The sample consists of 140,000 or so distinct CDR3 sequences, 90% to 96% of them appearing once. Sequenced sample: CD4+ T cells from PBMCs. The receptor source for this set is a human donor with Susac syndrome. Each CDR3 is given without its conserved first and last residue. A D gene is named only where the DNA matches it firmly.

cdr3_aa j_call d_call v_call
ASSQDRGLYGYT TRBJ1-2 NA TRBV4-1
ASSASRETDTQY TRBJ2-3 NA TRBV6-4
SVAGTSSEQY TRBJ2-7 TRBD2 TRBV29-1
ASSPALFNTGELF TRBJ2-2 NA TRBV18
ASSPGEGSGYT TRBJ1-2 NA TRBV2
ASSQVSGAEGYT TRBJ1-2 NA TRBV3-1
ATSREAGGGSDTQY TRBJ2-3 TRBD1 TRBV15
ASSLRGRAVGYT TRBJ1-2 NA TRBV7-9
ASSVGPRSLENSPLH TRBJ1-6 NA TRBV9
ASSLVGFEAF TRBJ1-1 NA TRBV5-1
ASSTRTGNGLQY TRBJ2-7 TRBD1 TRBV19
ASSEGHETQY TRBJ2-5 NA TRBV10-2
ASNHRQGPQPQH TRBJ1-5 NA TRBV21-1
SVRTGTSGRTGELF TRBJ2-2 TRBD2 TRBV29-1
ASSSSGTLGETQY TRBJ2-5 NA TRBV28
ATTNATEVGAYNEQF TRBJ2-1 NA TRBV12-3/TRBV12-4
ASSKQGAAGANVLT TRBJ2-6 TRBD1 TRBV28
SVGRDRDQPQH TRBJ1-5 TRBD1 TRBV29-1
ASSLEVQFEKLF TRBJ1-4 NA TRBV7-9
ASSEGLSYYGYT TRBJ1-2 NA TRBV12-3/TRBV12-4
ASSRMTSGREEETQY TRBJ2-5 TRBD2 TRBV4-1
SARVGVRADTQY TRBJ2-3 NA TRBV20-1
ASSRGLAGSSETQY TRBJ2-5 TRBD2 TRBV3-1
ASSEAGTGGTEAF TRBJ1-1 TRBD1 TRBV6-1
ASSLGQGKY TRBJ2-7 TRBD1 TRBV12-3/TRBV12-4
ASSRGQGEQY TRBJ2-7 TRBD1 TRBV3-1